The 7 T cell receptor beta chains in this list originate from one sample, sequenced in a study of OX40 agonist ivuxolimab in advanced cancers. Clones were read by immunoSEQ multiplex PCR, and TCRdb kept only the in-frame ones, dropping some. Of about 100,000 clones in the sample, about nine tenths were seen once. This specimen consisted of CD4+ or CD8+ T cells sorted from blood, obtained in a trial of the OX40 agonist ivuxolimab. These receptors came from an adult with an advanced solid tumor such as melanoma, head and neck, liver or kidney cancer.

The V call is TRBV30, the J call TRBJ2-2; 8 nucleotides agree with TRBD1. V gave up 2 bases and J gave up 5 bases; unmatched junction bases: 4. This CDR3 spans 14 amino acids. Looked up from germline, CDR1 is GTSNPN and CDR2 is SVGIG (reference sequence). The CDR3 region has the DNA TGTGCCTGGAGTCGCCAGGGGGCTACCGGGGAGCTGTTTTTT. Amino acids: CAWSRQGATGELFF. Supplemented by reference TRBV30 and TRBJ2-2, the full variable domain reads SQTIHQWPATLVQPVGSPLSLECTVEGTSNPNLYWYRQAAGRGLQLLFYSVGIGQISSEVPQNLSASRPQDRQFILSSKKLLLSDSGFYLCAWSRQGATGELFFGEGSRLTVL.

V is TRBV12-5 and J is TRBJ2-3, with a weak D call TRBD2 (6 bases). This CDR3 contains 14 residues. Germline V gene sequence: CDR1 LGHNT, CDR2 FRNRAP. Trimming cost V 8 bases and J 0 bases, with 12 bases left between them. The CDR3: CASSWRESTDTQYF. DNA of the CDR3: TGTGCTAGTTCGTGGCGGGAAAGCACAGATACGCAGTATTTT.

The chain combines TRBV6-1 with TRBJ2-7; unclear D gene. V was pared by 0 bases and J by 7 bases, with 16 bases between. Per germline, CDR1 MNHNS and CDR2 SASEGT. The CDR3 has 15 amino acids. The CDR3 sequence is CASSEARQPLREQYF. As DNA, the CDR3 is TGTGCCAGCAGTGAAGCGCGCCAGCCCCTACGGGAGCAGTACTTC.

V usage is TRBV4-3 and J usage is TRBJ2-2; maybe TRBD2 (6 bases). V lost 0 bases to trimming and J lost 0 bases, with 14 bases between them. The CDR3 is made up of 18 amino acids. CDR1 and CDR2 (germline): LGHNA, YSLEER. CDR3 bases: TGCGCCAGCAGCCAAGATAGGTGGGGCGGGACGAACACCGGGGAGCTGTTTTTT. Encoded protein: CASSQDRWGGTNTGELFF.

The CDR3 here is CAISERSSTDTQYF. The CDR3 DNA is TGTGCCATCAGTGAGCGGAGTAGCACAGATACGCAGTATTTT. The rearrangement links TRBV10-3 to TRBJ2-3, with no clear D. The V end was cut by 2 bases, the J end by 0 bases, with 6 bases between. CDR1 is ENHRY and CDR2 is SYGVKD in the germline V gene. This CDR3 spans 14 amino acids.

The chain carries TRBV7-2 and TRBJ2-5, with TRBD1 identical over 8 bases. The germline CDR1 and CDR2 sequences are SGHTA and FQGNSA. The CDR3 has 15 residues. The V and J ends lost 5 bases and 5 bases, in that order; junction bases with no gene match: 10. The CDR3 DNA is TGTGCCAGCAGCGGTCGGACAGGGTACGGCGAGACCCAGTACTTC. Translated: CASSGRTGYGETQYF. Together with reference TRBV7-2 and TRBJ2-5, the CDR3 gives the full variable domain: GAGVSQSPSNKVTEKGKDVELRCDPISGHTALYWYRQSLGQGLEFLIYFQGNSAPDKSGLPSDRFSAERTGGSVSTLTIQRTQQEDSAVYLCASSGRTGYGETQYFGPGTRLLVL.

The CDR3 DNA reads TGTGCCAGCTCACGGGACAGGGGCGAGTACACTGAAGCTTTCTTT. Translated: CASSRDRGEYTEAFF. The rearrangement joins TRBV18 to TRBJ1-1; TRBD1 matches 10 bases. Germline trimming cut 4 bases from V and 3 bases from J; bases unmatched to any gene: 5. Germline loops: CDR1 KGHSH, CDR2 LQKENI. The CDR3 length is 15 residues.